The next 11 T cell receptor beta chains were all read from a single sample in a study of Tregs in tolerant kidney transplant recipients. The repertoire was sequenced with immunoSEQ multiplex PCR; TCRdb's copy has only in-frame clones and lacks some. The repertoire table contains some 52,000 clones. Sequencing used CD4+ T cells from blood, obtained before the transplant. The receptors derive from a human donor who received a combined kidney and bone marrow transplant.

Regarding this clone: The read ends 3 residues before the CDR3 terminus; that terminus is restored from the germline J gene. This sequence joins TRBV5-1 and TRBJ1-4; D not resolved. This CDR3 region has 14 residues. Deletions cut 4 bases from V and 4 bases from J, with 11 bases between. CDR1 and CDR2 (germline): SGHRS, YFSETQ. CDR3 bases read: TGCGCCAGCAGCAATACAGCCTATAATGAAAAA. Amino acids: CASSNTAYNEK. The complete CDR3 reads CASSNTAYNEKLFF.

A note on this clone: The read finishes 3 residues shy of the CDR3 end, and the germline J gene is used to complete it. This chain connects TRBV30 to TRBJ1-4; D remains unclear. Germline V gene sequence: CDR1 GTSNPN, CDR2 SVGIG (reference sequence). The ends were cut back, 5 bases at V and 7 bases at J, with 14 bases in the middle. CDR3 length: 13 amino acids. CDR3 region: CAWASGKGEKLFF. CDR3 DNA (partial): TGTGCCTGGGCCTCGGGGAAAGGTGAAAAA. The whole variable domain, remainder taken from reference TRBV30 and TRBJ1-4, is SQTIHQWPATLVQPVGSPLSLECTVEGTSNPNLYWYRQAAGRGLQLLFYSVGIGQISSEVPQNLSASRPQDRQFILSSKKLLLSDSGFYLCAWASGKGEKLFFGSGTQLSVL.

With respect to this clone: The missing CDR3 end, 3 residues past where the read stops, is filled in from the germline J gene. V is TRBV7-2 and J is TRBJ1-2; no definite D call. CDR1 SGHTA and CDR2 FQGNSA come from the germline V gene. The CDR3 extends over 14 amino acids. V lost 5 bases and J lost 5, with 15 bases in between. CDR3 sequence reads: CASSIETSSYGYTF. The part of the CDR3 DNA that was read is TGTGCCAGCAGCATCGAGACAAGCAGTTATGGC. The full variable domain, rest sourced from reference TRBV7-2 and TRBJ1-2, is GAGVSQSPSNKVTEKGKDVELRCDPISGHTALYWYRQSLGQGLEFLIYFQGNSAPDKSGLPSDRFSAERTGGSVSTLTIQRTQQEDSAVYLCASSIETSSYGYTFGSGTRLTVV.

The sequenced part of the CDR3 DNA is TGTGCCAGCAGCGGGCGGGAGTCCGCCGGGGAG. Translation: CASSGRESAGE. In full, the CDR3 is CASSGRESAGELFF. V usage is TRBV5-6 and J usage is TRBJ2-2; 7 nucleotides align to TRBD2. The CDR3 end lies 3 residues beyond the end of the read and is filled in from the germline J gene. V gave up 4 bases and J gave up 6 bases; unmatched junction bases: 6. CDR1 and CDR2 from the germline V gene are SGHDT and YYEEEE. This CDR3 region has 14 residues.

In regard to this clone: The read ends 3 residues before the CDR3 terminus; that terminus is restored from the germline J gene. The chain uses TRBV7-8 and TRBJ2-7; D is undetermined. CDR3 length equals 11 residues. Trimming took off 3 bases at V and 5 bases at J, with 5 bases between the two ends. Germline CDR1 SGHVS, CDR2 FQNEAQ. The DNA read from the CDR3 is TGTGCCAGCAGCTTTGTCAACGAG. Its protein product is CASSFVNE. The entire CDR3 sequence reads CASSFVNEQYF.

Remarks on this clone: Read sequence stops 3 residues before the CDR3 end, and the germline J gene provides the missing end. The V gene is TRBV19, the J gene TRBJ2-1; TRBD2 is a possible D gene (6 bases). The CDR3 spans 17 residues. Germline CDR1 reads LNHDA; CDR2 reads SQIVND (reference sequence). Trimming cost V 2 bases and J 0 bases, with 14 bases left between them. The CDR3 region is CASSITRDFSSYNEQFF. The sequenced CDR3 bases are TGTGCCAGTAGTATAACGCGGGACTTTAGCTCCTACAATGAG.

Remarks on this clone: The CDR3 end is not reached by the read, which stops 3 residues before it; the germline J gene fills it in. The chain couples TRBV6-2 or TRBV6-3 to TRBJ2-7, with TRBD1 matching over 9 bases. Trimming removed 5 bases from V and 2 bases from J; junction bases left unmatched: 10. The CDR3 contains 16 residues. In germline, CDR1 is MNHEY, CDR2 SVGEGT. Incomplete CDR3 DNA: TGTGCCAGCAGTAAAGCTTCCGGGACAGGGCCCTACGAG. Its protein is CASSKASGTGPYE. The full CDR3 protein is CASSKASGTGPYEQYF.

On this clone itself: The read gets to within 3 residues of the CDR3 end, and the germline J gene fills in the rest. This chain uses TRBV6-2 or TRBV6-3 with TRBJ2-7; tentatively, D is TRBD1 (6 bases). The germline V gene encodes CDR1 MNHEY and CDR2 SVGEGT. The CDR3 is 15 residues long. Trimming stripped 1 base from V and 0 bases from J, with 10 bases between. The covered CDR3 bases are TGTGCCAGCAGTTACTTGAGGACAGTCTCCTACGAG. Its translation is CASSYLRTVSYE. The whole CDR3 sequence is CASSYLRTVSYEQYF.

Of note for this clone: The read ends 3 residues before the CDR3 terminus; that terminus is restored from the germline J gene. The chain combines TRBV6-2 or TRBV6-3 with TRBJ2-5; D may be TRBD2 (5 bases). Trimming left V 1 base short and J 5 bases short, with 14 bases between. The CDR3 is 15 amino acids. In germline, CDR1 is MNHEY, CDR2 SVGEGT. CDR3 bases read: TGTGCCAGCAGTTACTTCTCGGTTAGCGCGGAGACC. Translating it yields CASSYFSVSAET. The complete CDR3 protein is CASSYFSVSAETQYF.

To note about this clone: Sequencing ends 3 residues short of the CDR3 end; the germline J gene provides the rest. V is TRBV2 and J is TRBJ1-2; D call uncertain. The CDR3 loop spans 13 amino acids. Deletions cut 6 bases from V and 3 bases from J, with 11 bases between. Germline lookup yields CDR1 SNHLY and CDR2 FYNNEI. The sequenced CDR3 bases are TGTGCCAGCAGACGAGGGCTGGACTATGGC. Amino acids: CASRRGLDYG. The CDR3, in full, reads CASRRGLDYGYTF. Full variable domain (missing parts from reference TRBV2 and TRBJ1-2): EPEVTQTPSHQVTQMGQEVILRCVPISNHLYFYWYRQILGQKVEFLVSFYNNEISEKSEIFDDQFSVERPDGSNFTLKIRSTKLEDSAMYFCASRRGLDYGYTFGSGTRLTVV.

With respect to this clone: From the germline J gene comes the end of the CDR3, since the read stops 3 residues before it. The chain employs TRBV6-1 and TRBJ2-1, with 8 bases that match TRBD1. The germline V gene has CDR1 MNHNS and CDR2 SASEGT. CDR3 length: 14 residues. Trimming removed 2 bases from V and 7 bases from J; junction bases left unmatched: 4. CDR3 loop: CASSESGGWNEQFF. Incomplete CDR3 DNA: TGTGCCAGCAGTGAATCAGGGGGCTGGAATGAG.